Each of the 9 T cell receptor beta chains below was sequenced from the same sample in a study of glioma-infiltrating T cells after dendritic cell vaccination (TCRdb year 2016). Library preparation employed the immunoSEQ multiplex PCR assay. TCRdb mirrors the immuneACCESS table, restricted to in-frame sequences. Some clones are absent from its copies; in checked studies, under half trace to an unresolved V gene, and the reason for the others is unknown. This sample holds 80,000 to 100,000 clones; approximately 84% were observed only once. Of the sample, around 5.4% falls within the top ten clones. The time point label corresponds to: after dendritic cell vaccination, including at tumor progression/relapse. This specimen consisted of blood, obtained after dendritic cell vaccination. These receptors were taken from a human donor with glioblastoma.

This chain connects TRBV6-1 to TRBJ2-7, with TRBD1 matching 7 bases. This CDR3 contains 14 residues. Germline V gives CDR1 MNHNS, CDR2 SASEGT. With 2 bases clipped from V and 2 bases from J, the junction kept 3 bases outside the gene matches. This CDR3 is CASSELDRPYEQYF. CDR3 coding DNA: TGTGCCAGCAGTGAATTGGACAGGCCCTACGAGCAGTACTTC.

The genes are TRBV11-2 and TRBJ2-7, with a weak D call TRBD1 (6 bases). Between the trimmed V and J ends, which lost 4 bases and 3 bases, there was a span of 7 bases. Germline CDR1 SGHAT, CDR2 FQNNGV. CDR3 length equals 12 residues. The CDR3 reads CASSSDSYEQYF. Here the CDR3 DNA reads TGTGCCAGCAGCTCGGACAGCTACGAGCAGTACTTC.

As for this clone: The junction does not match germline at one end; this may be a read error. V is TRBV5-1 and J is TRBJ2-7, with a weak D call TRBD2 (5 bases). Per germline, CDR1 SGHRS and CDR2 YFSETQ. This CDR3 spans 13 amino acids. CDR3 bases: TGCGCCAGCAGCCAAGAGGGCAGCTACCAGCAGTACTTC. This gives the protein CASSQEGSYQQYF.

Turning to this clone: This same CDR3 is encoded by further DNA sequences in the sample. The chain carries TRBV6-6 and TRBJ2-7; 11 positions agree with TRBD2. The V segment lost 2 bases and the J segment 2 bases; nucleotides outside the gene matches: 2. Germline values: CDR1 MNHNY, CDR2 SVGAGI (reference sequence). The CDR3 runs to 15 residues. CDR3 bases: TGTGCCAGCAGTTACGGGACTAGCGGAACCTACGAGCAGTACTTC. Its protein is CASSYGTSGTYEQYF.

V is TRBV6-5 and J is TRBJ2-7; the match to TRBD2 covers 9 bases. From germline, CDR1 is MNHEY and CDR2 SVGAGI. V dropped 5 bases and J dropped 6; count of bases not matched to a gene: 11. This CDR3 is built from 15 residues. The CDR3 is CASSRLSGRNAEQYF. The CDR3 nucleotides are TGTGCCAGCAGTCGACTCAGCGGGAGGAACGCCGAGCAGTACTTC.

The V gene is TRBV29-1, the J gene TRBJ2-7, with D tentatively TRBD2 (6 bases). CDR1 is SQVTM, CDR2 ANQGSEA, per germline. V was trimmed by 6 bases and J by 6 bases, leaving 21 bases between them. The CDR3 is 14 amino acids. The CDR3 spells CSVLWMGGTAEQYF. CDR3 coding DNA: TGCAGCGTCCTCTGGATGGGCGGGACGGCCGAGCAGTACTTC.

V is TRBV5-1 and J is TRBJ2-1; the match to TRBD2 covers 8 bases. CDR3 size: 16 residues. Germline CDR1 is SGHRS and CDR2 is YFSETQ. Trimming took 4 bases from V and 8 from J; bases not matched to a gene: 14. CDR3 region: CASSALAGQNEDEQFF. CDR3 coding DNA: TGCGCCAGCAGCGCCTTAGCGGGACAAAACGAGGATGAGCAGTTCTTC.

The chain's CDR3 is CAWIAGTMGTEAFF. For the CDR3, the DNA is TGTGCCTGGATTGCGGGGACCATGGGGACTGAAGCTTTCTTT. The J gene is TRBJ1-1, the V gene TRBV30; perhaps TRBD1 as D (5 bases). Germline-derived CDR1 and CDR2 are GTSNPN and SVGIG (reference sequence). The V and J ends lost 4 bases and 5 bases respectively, with 17 bases between them. CDR3 size: 14 residues.

The gene calls are TRBV19 and TRBJ2-3, with 12 bases that match TRBD2. CDR3 length equals 17 residues. CDR1 LNHDA and CDR2 SQIVND come from the germline V gene (reference sequence). The junction had 9 bases not matched to a gene; V was cut back by 7 bases and J by 1 base. The CDR3 DNA reads as TGTGCCAGTAAGCGACTAGCGGGAGAGGGGGGCACAGATACGCAGTATTTT. This encodes CASKRLAGEGGTDTQYF.